This TCR beta chain was documented in a study of cytomegalovirus exposure and HLA in healthy donors. The overall study: The Caucasian-associated ancestry cluster contained 81% of the 300 to 450 genotyped donors.

Findings and limits, study-wide: Later analysis suggested most CMV-associated TCR beta chains were HLA-restricted.

It was with 60 Vbeta and 13 Jbeta primers that the PCR ran. The repertoire was sequenced with immunoSEQ multiplex PCR; TCRdb's copy has only in-frame clones and lacks some. Of over 110,000 clones listed, around 78% are singletons. Trimming took 3 bases from V and 5 from J, leaving 13 bases between them. Germline V CDR1 and CDR2: GTSNPN, SVGIG (reference sequence). This CDR3 has 13 amino acids. Worth noting for this clone: Its antigen is as yet unknown.

This clonotype was sampled from a woman in her forties in good health and CMV-seropositive. Input material: PBMCs. The chain uses TRBV30 and TRBJ1-1, with D maybe TRBD1 (5 bases). CDR3 DNA: TGTGCCTGGAGGGCGGGGGTGGGAACTGAAGCTTTCTTT. Encoded protein: CAWRAGVGTEAFF.